These T cell receptor beta chains were read from a single sample in a study of T cells in Graves' hyperthyroidism and ophthalmopathy. TCRdb re-derived calls from the multiplex PCR reads in MiXCR, one entry per CDR3 protein. This table holds approximately 690,000 distinct CDR3 sequences, 20% found once. The source material was blood. The receptors stem from a man younger than 45 with Graves' ophthalmopathy. Each CDR3 is given with its conserved first and last residue. A D gene is named only where the DNA matches it firmly. The size entry is marked missing in some rows and otherwise reads once, few, many or a size class.

>TRBJ1-4|-|TRBV20-1|TRBD1
TGCAGTGCTAGAGGACAGGGCTATGAAAAACTGTTTTTT
CSARGQGYEKLFF
>TRBJ1-2|-|TRBV29-1|-
TGCAGCGTTGAAGAAAGGGAAGGCTACACCTTC
CSVEEREGYTF
>TRBJ1-4|few|TRBV30|TRBD1
TGTGCCTGGAGTCAAGGGGCAGGGGGTGAAAAACTGTTTTTT
CAWSQGAGGEKLFF
>TRBJ1-1|many|TRBV28|-
TGTGCCGTTTCCTGGACCACTGAAGCTTTCTTT
CAVSWTTEAFF
>TRBJ2-1|-|TRBV28|-
TGTGCCAGCAGCCCACAAGGGCTAGCCCCCTACAATGAGCAGTTCTTC
CASSPQGLAPYNEQFF
>TRBJ2-1|-|TRBV20-1|TRBD2
TGCAGTGCTAGATCCCTGACTAGCGGGAGGGACAATGAGCAGTTCTTC
CSARSLTSGRDNEQFF
>TRBJ1-5|-|TRBV12-3/TRBV12-4|-
TGTGCCAGCAGCCCCCTTGTGTTAGGGAGCAATCAGCCCCAGCATTTT
CASSPLVLGSNQPQHF
>TRBJ2-3|many|TRBV11-2|TRBD2
TGTGCCAGCAGCTACCTCGGACTAGCGGGACTAGAAGATACGCAGTATTTT
CASSYLGLAGLEDTQYF
>TRBJ2-3|few|TRBV6-2/TRBV6-3|-
TGTGCCAGCAGCTTCGTGGGATCCGGCACAGATACGCAGTATTTT
CASSFVGSGTDTQYF
>TRBJ2-5|few|TRBV6-2/TRBV6-3|-
TGTGCCAGCAGTTACTCGACAGATAAAGAGACCCAGTACTTC
CASSYSTDKETQYF
>TRBJ2-3|-|TRBV10-2|-
TGCGCCAGCACCGTGGGAAGGGGGATGATCACGCAGTATTTT
CASTVGRGMITQYF
>TRBJ2-3|many|TRBV2|-
TGTGCCAGCAGTGAGAAGGGGTGGGCAGATACGCAGTATTTT
CASSEKGWADTQYF
>TRBJ1-6|few|TRBV6-1|-
TGTGCCAGCAGGCAGGCCCATAATTCACCCCTCCACTTT
CASRQAHNSPLHF
>TRBJ2-3|many|TRBV11-2|-
TGTGCCAGCAGCTTTGGCTACACAGATACGCAGTATTTT
CASSFGYTDTQYF
>TRBJ2-3|few|TRBV10-3|TRBD2
TGTGCCATCAGTGCCGGGACTAGCGGAGGGGATACGCAGTATTTT
CAISAGTSGGDTQYF
>TRBJ2-7|-|TRBV12-3/TRBV12-4|TRBD1
TGTGCCAGCAGTGTTGGACAGGGAATGGAGCAGTACTTC
CASSVGQGMEQYF
>TRBJ1-2|-|TRBV4-3|-
TGCGCCAGCAGCCACCCCGACTATGGCTACACCTTC
CASSHPDYGYTF
>TRBJ2-5|few|TRBV5-1|TRBD1
TGCGCCAGCAGCTTGGGCCCCCGGGACAGGGCGACAGAGACCCAGTACTTC
CASSLGPRDRATETQYF
>TRBJ2-7|many|TRBV11-2|TRBD2
TGTGCCAGCAGCCAGACTAGCGATCTGTCCTACGAGCAGTACTTC
CASSQTSDLSYEQYF
>TRBJ1-2|many|TRBV11-2|-
TGTGCCAGCAGCTTATCAGGGACGAACTATGGCTACACCTTC
CASSLSGTNYGYTF
>TRBJ2-2|-|TRBV7-9|-
TGTGCCAGCAGCAGTCCCTTAGGCGGGGAGCTGTTTTTT
CASSSPLGGELFF
>TRBJ1-5|many|TRBV12-3/TRBV12-4|-
TGTGCCAGCAGTTTTTCTCGGAGCAATCAGCCCCAGCATTTT
CASSFSRSNQPQHF
>TRBJ1-2|many|TRBV5-1|-
TGCGCCAGCAGCGTGGGGGCAGAGATGAACTATGGCTACACCTTC
CASSVGAEMNYGYTF
>TRBJ1-3|few|TRBV2|-
TGTGCCAGCAGTGAAGCTCCCGGGGCAACTGGAAACACCATATATTTT
CASSEAPGATGNTIYF
>TRBJ2-1|-|TRBV6-1|TRBD1
TGTGCCAGCAGTTTCCCGGGACAGGGTTCAATTGAGCAGTTCTTC
CASSFPGQGSIEQFF
>TRBJ2-1|few|TRBV6-1|TRBD2
TGTGCCAGCAGCTGGGACTACCTAAATGAGCAGTTCTTC
CASSWDYLNEQFF
>TRBJ2-3|few|TRBV3-1|TRBD1
TGTGCCAGCAGGGACAGGGGGCTTGATACGCAGTATTTT
CASRDRGLDTQYF
>TRBJ1-1|few|TRBV9|-
TGTGCCAGCAGCCCCCAAGAGGGCACGCTAAACACTGAAGCTTTCTTT
CASSPQEGTLNTEAFF
>TRBJ1-6|few|TRBV28|-
TGTGCCAGCAGTTTAATATCAAGGATTAATTCACCCCTCCACTTT
CASSLISRINSPLHF